This TCR beta chain was recorded in a study of T cell responses to AZD1222 COVID-19 vaccine. Findings and caveats of the study: Among vaccine-associated CD4 TCRs, coverage spanned spike, with dominance at 160-218 and 743-854. Among spike-specific TCRs, nearly half reportedly target unmutated variant regions.

In regard to this clone: The antigen is unknown.

Measured with immunoSEQ multiplex PCR; TCRdb has only the in-frame clones, and not every one. The sample comprises 100,000 to 120,000 clones, about 90% of which are singletons, and 15% rests with the top ten. Per germline, CDR1 SGHTA and CDR2 FQGNSA. V was clipped by 6 bases and J by 1 base, with 12 bases between them. This CDR3 is 14 amino acids long. The gene calls are TRBV7-2 and TRBJ1-1; D call uncertain. This sequence was found in an adult who received the AZD1222 COVID-19 vaccine. Sequencing used peripheral blood, obtained 28 days after the second AZD1222 dose. CDR3 in DNA: TGTGCCAGCAGTCTTATGGGCGGGAACACTGAAGCTTTCTTT. Translating gives CASSLMGGNTEAFF.